This TCR beta chain comes out of a study of shared clonotypes between healthy human individuals. The CDR3 runs 15 residues. The V segment lost 2 bases and the J segment 7 bases; nucleotides outside the gene matches: 6. In germline, CDR1 is SGHRS, CDR2 YFSETQ. Assay used: immunoSEQ multiplex PCR; TCRdb lists only in-frame clones, some missing. Counted here are some 1 million clones, roughly 80% occurring once; the ten biggest clones make up about 1.5%. Remarks on this clone: This sample also contains other DNA sequences that code for the same CDR3.

This TCR came from a young man in good health. The chain is built from TRBV5-1 and TRBJ1-6; 7 bases are a match to TRBD1. The specimen was memory CD4+ T cells sorted from blood. Specified subset: CD45RA-negative fraction. CDR3 region: CASSLEGTVNSPLHF. DNA of the CDR3: TGCGCCAGCAGCTTAGAAGGGACAGTCAATTCACCCCTCCACTTT.